This T cell receptor (beta chain) was found in a study of blood T cell dynamics during melanoma immunotherapy. The sample's time point: week 3, after first cycle of checkpoint inhibitor. CDR3 length: 14 residues. Trimming shortened V by 1 base and J by 2 bases, and 9 bases separated the two germline ends. From germline, CDR1 is SGHDT and CDR2 YYEEEE. Clones were read by immunoSEQ multiplex PCR, and TCRdb kept only the in-frame ones, dropping some. The sample lists about 14,000 clones, roughly 88% occurring once. The chain links TRBV5-6 to TRBJ2-5; possibly TRBD2 for D (6 bases). The sequenced sample was blood, obtained from a patient treated with checkpoint blockade. The clonotype comes from a human donor with melanoma. CDR3 coding DNA: TGTGCCAGCAGCTTGAGGAGGGGTCAAGAGACCCAGTACTTC. Its protein product is CASSLRRGQETQYF.